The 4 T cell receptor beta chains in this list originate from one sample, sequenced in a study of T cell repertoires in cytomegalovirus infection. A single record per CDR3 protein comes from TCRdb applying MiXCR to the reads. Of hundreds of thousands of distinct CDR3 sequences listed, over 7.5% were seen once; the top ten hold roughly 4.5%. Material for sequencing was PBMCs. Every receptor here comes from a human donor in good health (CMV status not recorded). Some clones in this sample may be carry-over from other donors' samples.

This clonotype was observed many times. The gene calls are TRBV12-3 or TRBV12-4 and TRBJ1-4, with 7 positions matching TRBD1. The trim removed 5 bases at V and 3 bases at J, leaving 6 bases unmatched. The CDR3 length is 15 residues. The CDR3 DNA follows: TGTGCCAGCAGTACCTACAGGGGAGCTAATGAAAAACTGTTTTTT. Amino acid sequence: CASSTYRGANEKLFF.

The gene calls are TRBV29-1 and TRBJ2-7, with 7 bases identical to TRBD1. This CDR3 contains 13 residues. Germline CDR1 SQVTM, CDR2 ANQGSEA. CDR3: CTTDRPNSYEQYF. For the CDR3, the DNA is TGCACGACGGACAGGCCTAATTCCTACGAGCAGTACTTC.

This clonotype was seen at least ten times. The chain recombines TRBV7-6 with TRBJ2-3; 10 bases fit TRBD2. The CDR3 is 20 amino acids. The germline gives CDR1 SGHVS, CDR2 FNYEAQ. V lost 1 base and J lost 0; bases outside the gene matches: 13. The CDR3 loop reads CASSLGARSGRAASTDTQYF. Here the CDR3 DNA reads TGTGCCAGCAGCTTAGGGGCGAGGAGCGGGAGGGCCGCTAGCACAGATACGCAGTATTTT.

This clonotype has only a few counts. CDR3 bases: TGTGCCAGCAGCCGCCTGACTGGAAGAGAGCAGTTCTTC. Residues: CASSRLTGREQFF. The chain employs TRBV12-3 or TRBV12-4 and TRBJ2-1; no firm D call. V lost 6 bases to trimming and J lost 10 bases, with 16 bases between them. This CDR3 is 13 amino acids long.